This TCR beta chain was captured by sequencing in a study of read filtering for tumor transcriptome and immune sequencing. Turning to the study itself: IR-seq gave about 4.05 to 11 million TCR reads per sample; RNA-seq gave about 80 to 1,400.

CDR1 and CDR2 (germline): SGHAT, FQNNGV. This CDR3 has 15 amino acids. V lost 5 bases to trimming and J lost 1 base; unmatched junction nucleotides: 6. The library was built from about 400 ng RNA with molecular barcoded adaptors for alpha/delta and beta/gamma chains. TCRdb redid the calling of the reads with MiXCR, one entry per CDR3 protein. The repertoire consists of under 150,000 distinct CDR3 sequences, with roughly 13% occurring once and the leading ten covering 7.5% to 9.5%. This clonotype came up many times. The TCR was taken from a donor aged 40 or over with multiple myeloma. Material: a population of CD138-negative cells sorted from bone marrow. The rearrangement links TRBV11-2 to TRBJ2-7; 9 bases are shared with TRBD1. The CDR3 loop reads CASSPTGTGSYEQYF. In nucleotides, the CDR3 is TGTGCCAGCAGCCCCACCGGGACAGGGTCCTACGAGCAGTACTTC.